The 32 T cell receptor beta chains below were found in one sample sequenced in a study of T-cell memory formation after mild COVID-19. TCRdb reprocessed the 5' RACE reads with MiXCR, giving one entry per CDR3 protein. Of just under 550,000 distinct CDR3 sequences listed, over 20% are singletons. The material sequenced was PBMCs or a T cell subset sorted from them (not recorded which). Receptor source: an adult woman who had mild COVID-19 (a few samples of this study predate the infection). Cell type and time point are not known.

This clonotype occurred a few times. The chain recombines TRBV7-8 with TRBJ2-4, with TRBD2 identical over 10 bases. The ends lost 5 bases at V and 8 bases at J; junction bases unmatched: 12. This CDR3 is 16 amino acids long. From germline, CDR1 is SGHVS and CDR2 FQNEAQ. CDR3: CASSPPRASGSYIQYF. In nucleotides, the CDR3 is TGTGCCAGCAGCCCCCCCAGGGCTAGCGGGAGTTACATTCAGTACTTC.

This clonotype turned up a few times. CDR3 sequence reads: CASTAGVGRTDTQYF. DNA of the CDR3: TGTGCCAGCACCGCCGGCGTGGGCAGGACAGATACGCAGTATTTT. This chain connects TRBV11-2 to TRBJ2-3; D not certain. The CDR3 loop spans 15 amino acids. Trimming stripped 7 bases from V and 3 bases from J, with 17 bases between. The V gene's germline CDR1 is SGHAT and CDR2 FQNNGV. The entire variable domain, with the rest obtained from reference TRBV11-2 and TRBJ2-3, is as follows: EAGVAQSPRYKIIEKRQSVAFWCNPISGHATLYWYQQILGQGPKLLIQFQNNGVVDDSQLPKDRFSAERLKGVDSTLKIQPAKLEDSAVYLCASTAGVGRTDTQYFGPGTRLTVL.

The chain uses TRBV20-1 and TRBJ2-3; TRBD2 aligns across 11 bases. This CDR3 is 16 amino acids long. V was clipped by 3 bases and J by 4 bases; unmatched bases: 9. Germline loops: CDR1 DFQATT, CDR2 SNEGSKA (reference sequence). This CDR3 reads CSASGTSGRTADTQYF. CDR3 coding DNA: TGCAGTGCTAGTGGCACTAGCGGGAGAACGGCAGATACGCAGTATTTT.

This rearrangement joins TRBV11-1 to TRBJ2-2; a weak D match, TRBD1 (6 bases). Trimming took 5 bases from V and 0 from J, leaving 13 bases between them. Germline assignment: CDR1 SGHAT and CDR2 FQDESV (reference sequence). The CDR3 runs 16 residues. As DNA, the CDR3 is TGTGCCAGCAGCCCCCGGGACACCGCGAACACCGGGGAGCTGTTTTTT. The encoded protein is CASSPRDTANTGELFF.

This clonotype was picked up a small number of times. The chain combines TRBV18 with TRBJ1-2, with 9 nucleotides matching TRBD1. CDR3 length equals 14 residues. Germline V gene lookup returns CDR1 KGHSH and CDR2 LQKENI. Trimming cost V 4 bases and J 8 bases; bases outside gene matches: 8. DNA for the CDR3: TGTGCCAGCTCACAGGGACAGGGATCGTTGGGCTACACCTTC. It translates to CASSQGQGSLGYTF.

This clonotype was detected a few times. The rearrangement uses TRBV6-4 and TRBJ2-1; TRBD1 is a possible D gene (6 bases). Trimming stripped 2 bases from V and 0 bases from J, with 14 bases between. This CDR3 contains 17 residues. Germline V gene data show CDR1 as MRHNA and CDR2 as SNTAGT. As DNA, the CDR3 is TGTGCCAGCAGTGACGAACAGGGCCTAAGCTCCTACAATGAGCAGTTCTTC. Its translation is CASSDEQGLSSYNEQFF.

The chain couples TRBV4-1 to TRBJ2-3; the match to TRBD2 covers 8 bases. Trimming at V came to 1 base and at J to 2 bases, leaving 5 bases not matched to a gene. Germline-derived CDR1 and CDR2 are MGHRA and YSYEKL. The CDR3 sequence is 16 residues long. The CDR3 nucleotides are TGCGCCAGCAGCCAAGCGGGGGGGCCGGTCACAGATACGCAGTATTTT. As protein: CASSQAGGPVTDTQYF.

The chain recombines TRBV27 with TRBJ1-2; D not certain. CDR1 is MNHEY, CDR2 SMNVEV, per germline (reference sequence). Trimming removed 3 bases from V and 8 bases from J, with 13 bases in between. This CDR3 has 13 amino acids. The CDR3, as DNA: TGTGCCAGCAGTTTTGGAGGGTATGGCGGCTACACCTTC. It yields the protein CASSFGGYGGYTF.

This clonotype was recorded a few times. V gene TRBV12-3 or TRBV12-4 combines with J gene TRBJ1-1; no reliable D call. Trimming removed 5 bases from V and 2 bases from J, with 15 bases in between. The CDR3 loop spans 15 amino acids. The DNA of the CDR3 is TGTGCCAGCAGTCCCTCCGGAACAGCAAACACTGAAGCTTTCTTT. Its protein is CASSPSGTANTEAFF.

This clonotype occurred a few times. This chain joins TRBV5-1 and TRBJ1-1; D gene uncertain. The CDR3 contains 16 residues. V lost 0 bases to trimming and J lost 0 bases, with 12 bases between them. CDR1 and CDR2 from the germline V gene are SGHRS and YFSETQ. Here the CDR3 DNA reads TGCGCCAGCAGCTTGGGGGGTACTGCTATGAACACTGAAGCTTTCTTT. It is translated as CASSLGGTAMNTEAFF.

The chain carries TRBV5-6 and TRBJ2-5; perhaps TRBD2 as D (6 bases). V lost 4 bases, J lost 3 bases, and 13 bases lay in between. From germline, CDR1 is SGHDT and CDR2 YYEEEE. This CDR3 region has 14 residues. The DNA for the CDR3 is TGTGCCAGCAGCGCCCTTGGGGGGAAAGAGACCCAGTACTTC. This codes for CASSALGGKETQYF.

The chain is built from TRBV6-5 and TRBJ2-1; D is perhaps TRBD1 or TRBD2 (5 bases each). The CDR3 has 15 residues. The V end lost 2 bases, the J end lost 9 bases, and 17 bases lay between the germline ends. The germline gives CDR1 MNHEY, CDR2 SVGAGI. CDR3 bases: TGTGCCAGCAGTTACACCTCGGGGCGCAAAAGTGAGCAGTTCTTC. It encodes CASSYTSGRKSEQFF.

The rearrangement uses TRBV19 and TRBJ1-2; D is unresolved. The CDR3 totals 14 residues. Germline values: CDR1 LNHDA, CDR2 SQIVND (reference sequence). The V and J ends lost 7 bases and 0 bases respectively, with 12 bases between them. The DNA for the CDR3 is TGTGCCAGTACCACCCGCCGAGCTAACTATGGCTACACCTTC. This encodes CASTTRRANYGYTF.

This clonotype was found a few times. The chain is built from TRBV5-6 and TRBJ2-7; a weak D match, TRBD2 (5 bases). The CDR3 covers 16 residues. Trimming removed 4 bases from V and 4 bases from J, with 21 bases in between. The germline CDR1 and CDR2 sequences are SGHDT and YYEEEE. The CDR3: CASSQISANAFYEQYF. The CDR3 coding sequence is TGTGCCAGCAGCCAAATTAGCGCCAACGCGTTTTACGAGCAGTACTTC.

In this sample, this clonotype turned up a few times. The chain uses TRBV6-6 and TRBJ1-4; D might be TRBD1 (5 bases). The CDR3 sequence is 12 residues long. The V and J ends lost 8 bases and 4 bases respectively, with 8 bases between them. Germline values: CDR1 MNHNY, CDR2 SVGAGI (reference sequence). The DNA for the CDR3 is TGTGCCAGCGGGGGGGATAATGAAAAACTGTTTTTT. Residues: CASGGDNEKLFF.

There are a few counts of this clonotype. The chain joins TRBV24-1 to TRBJ2-7, with D perhaps TRBD1 (6 bases). Per the germline V gene, CDR1 is KGHDR and CDR2 is SFDVKD. This CDR3 comprises 13 residues. As DNA, the CDR3 is TGTGCGCCTACCGGGACAAAGTGCTACGAGCAGTACTTC. Its translation: CAPTGTKCYEQYF.

The rearrangement joins TRBV3-1 to TRBJ2-1, with 11 bases identical to TRBD2. This CDR3 contains 15 residues. V trimming: 2 bases; J trimming: 8 bases; junction bases outside the gene matches: 5. Germline CDR1 and CDR2: LGHDT and YNNKEL (reference sequence). This CDR3 is CASSQSTSGGDEQFF. The CDR3 coding sequence is TGTGCCAGCAGCCAATCTACTAGCGGGGGTGATGAGCAGTTCTTC.

J is TRBJ1-2 and V is TRBV2; 10 nucleotides agree with TRBD1. The germline CDR1 and CDR2 sequences are SNHLY and FYNNEI. The CDR3 runs 13 residues. Trimming took 6 bases from V and 8 from J; bases not matched to a gene: 6. CDR3 residues: CASSATGGDGYTF. The CDR3 nucleotides are TGTGCCAGCAGCGCGACAGGGGGCGACGGCTACACCTTC. The variable domain in full, with the rest retrieved from reference TRBV2 and TRBJ1-2, is EPEVTQTPSHQVTQMGQEVILRCVPISNHLYFYWYRQILGQKVEFLVSFYNNEISEKSEIFDDQFSVERPDGSNFTLKIRSTKLEDSAMYFCASSATGGDGYTFGSGTRLTVV.

V usage is TRBV20-1 and J usage is TRBJ1-6; TRBD1 matches 7 bases. Trimming removed 6 bases from V and 7 bases from J; junction bases left unmatched: 9. Germline V CDR1 and CDR2: DFQATT, SNEGSKA (reference sequence). The CDR3 sequence is 14 residues long. CDR3 sequence: CSARGTAINSPLHF. Written as DNA, the CDR3 is TGCAGTGCCCGAGGGACAGCCATCAATTCACCCCTCCACTTT.

CDR3 loop: CASSQTTTTQETQYF. The CDR3 DNA follows: TGTGCCAGCAGCCAAACGACGACAACTCAAGAGACCCAGTACTTC. V and J are TRBV11-3 and TRBJ2-5; D ambiguous. The CDR3 consists of 15 residues. The germline V gene encodes CDR1 SGHNT and CDR2 YENEEA. Trimming shortened V by 5 bases and J by 2 bases, and 15 bases separated the two germline ends.

Concerning this clonotype itself: One end of the junction is discordant with germline, which a read error may explain. The chain carries TRBV7-7 and TRBJ2-5; D remains ambiguous. This CDR3 is built from 14 residues. Looked up from germline, CDR1 is SSHAT and CDR2 is FNYEAQ (reference sequence). The CDR3 region is CASSYYRGEGTQYF. The CDR3 region has the DNA TGTGCTAGCAGCTACTATCGCGGTGAAGGGACCCAGTACTTC. Filled out from reference TRBV7-7 and TRBJ2-5, the complete variable domain reads GAGVSQSPRYKVTKRGQDVTLRCDPISSHATLYWYQQALGQGPEFLTYFNYEAQPDKSGLPSDRFSAERPEGSISTLTIQRTEQRDSAMYRCASSYYRGEGTQYFGPGTRLLVL.

The genes are TRBV29-1 and TRBJ1-2; 10 nucleotides match TRBD1. This CDR3 has 13 residues. Unmatched junction bases numbered 5, after V lost 4 bases and J lost 6 bases. Germline V lookup: CDR1 SQVTM, CDR2 ANQGSEA. The CDR3 nucleotides are TGCAGCGTTGGACGTGGACAGGGGGATGGCTACACCTTC. Its translation: CSVGRGQGDGYTF.

V gene TRBV20-1 combines with J gene TRBJ2-1, with D hard to call. V lost 4 bases, J lost 0 bases, and 10 bases lay in between. CDR3 length: 14 amino acids. Germline V gene lookup returns CDR1 DFQATT and CDR2 SNEGSKA (reference sequence). CDR3 nucleotide sequence: TGCAGTGCTATGGATGTGAGCTCCTACAATGAGCAGTTCTTC. Encoded protein: CSAMDVSSYNEQFF.

The chain uses TRBV29-1 and TRBJ2-3, with TRBD1 as a possible D gene (6 bases). Germline V gene lookup returns CDR1 SQVTM and CDR2 ANQGSEA. Deletions cut 4 bases from V and 3 bases from J, with 14 bases between. The CDR3 covers 14 residues. CDR3 residues: CSVVTGMMTDTQYF. The CDR3 coding sequence is TGCAGCGTTGTCACAGGGATGATGACAGATACGCAGTATTTT.

This clonotype was seen only a few times. The rearrangement joins TRBV12-3 or TRBV12-4 to TRBJ1-4; D might be TRBD1 (5 bases). The CDR3 runs to 15 residues. Between the trimmed V and J ends, which lost 3 bases and 7 bases, there was a span of 15 bases. The CDR3 region is CASSLGRDGSEKLFF. In DNA form, the CDR3 reads TGTGCCAGCAGTTTGGGACGGGATGGGAGTGAAAAACTGTTTTTT.

This clonotype was seen repeatedly, ten times or more. The chain has TRBV19 and TRBJ2-7; TRBD2 might be the D (6 bases). Between the trimmed V and J ends, which lost 6 bases and 0 bases, there was a span of 12 bases. The germline CDR1 and CDR2 sequences are LNHDA and SQIVND (reference sequence). This CDR3 has 14 residues. DNA of the CDR3: TGTGCCAGTAGCATCGGAGGGAGCTCCTACGAGCAGTACTTC. Its translation: CASSIGGSSYEQYF. Supplemented by reference TRBV19 and TRBJ2-7, the full variable domain reads DGGITQSPKYLFRKEGQNVTLSCEQNLNHDAMYWYRQDPGQGLRLIYYSQIVNDFQKGDIAEGYSVSREKKESFPLTVTSAQKNPTAFYLCASSIGGSSYEQYFGPGTRLTVT.

This clonotype has more than one count but fewer than ten. J is TRBJ1-2 and V is TRBV7-3; perhaps TRBD1 as D (5 bases). CDR1 is SGHTA, CDR2 FQGTGA, per germline. The CDR3 is 13 amino acids. Deletions cut 5 bases from V and 8 bases from J, with 15 bases between. This CDR3 is CASSPGPTGGYTF. The CDR3 DNA is TGTGCCAGCAGCCCGGGACCAACGGGGGGCTACACCTTC.

This clonotype was seen only a few times. The chain links TRBV7-2 to TRBJ2-3; D is possibly TRBD1 (6 bases). Germline V gene data show CDR1 as SGHTA and CDR2 as FQGNSA. V shed 3 bases and J shed 11 bases, with 18 bases lying between them. The CDR3 extends over 14 amino acids. CDR3 residues: CASSLDRSQPQQYF. CDR3 nucleotide sequence: TGTGCCAGCAGCTTGGACAGATCTCAACCTCAGCAGTATTTT.

The chain links TRBV27 to TRBJ2-7; a possible D gene is TRBD2 (5 bases). V was cut by 8 bases and J by 3 bases, with 17 bases left in between. The CDR3 contains 14 residues. Germline CDR1 and CDR2: MNHEY and SMNVEV (reference sequence). The DNA of the CDR3 is TGTGCCAGCCGGGCACCCGGGAAATTCTACGAGCAGTACTTC. Its protein product is CASRAPGKFYEQYF.

This rearrangement joins TRBV6-5 to TRBJ2-1; a weak D match, TRBD1 (6 bases). The CDR3 totals 16 residues. Trimming took 4 bases from V and 6 from J, leaving 19 bases between them. CDR1 and CDR2 from the germline V gene are MNHEY and SVGAGI. CDR3: CASSSYFSTGTNEQFF. The CDR3, as DNA: TGTGCCAGCAGTTCCTACTTCTCGACAGGAACCAATGAGCAGTTCTTC.

This chain joins TRBV3-1 and TRBJ2-2, with D perhaps matching TRBD1 (6 bases). V lost 5 bases and J 6 bases, leaving 13 bases between the germline ends. In germline, CDR1 is LGHDT, CDR2 YNNKEL (reference sequence). CDR3 length: 14 amino acids. CDR3 sequence (DNA): TGTGCCAGCAGCAGAGACAGGTTAGCCGGGGAGCTGTTTTTT. Protein: CASSRDRLAGELFF.

This clonotype was counted a few times. This chain uses TRBV7-3 with TRBJ2-2; 8 bases are shared with TRBD1. V shed 6 bases and J 4 bases; nucleotides not matched to a gene: 10. The CDR3 runs to 16 residues. Germline V gives CDR1 SGHTA, CDR2 FQGTGA. CDR3 DNA sequence: TGTGCCAGCAGGAGGACCGGGACAGGACCCACCGGGGAGCTGTTTTTT. Protein sequence: CASRRTGTGPTGELFF.